This T cell receptor beta chain was captured in a study of cytomegalovirus exposure and HLA in healthy donors. With 60 Vbeta and 13 Jbeta primers, the PCR was carried out. Using immunoSEQ multiplex PCR, the repertoire was profiled, and TCRdb retains in-frame clones only, with some absent. Seen here are over 150,000 clones, over 70% observed once, and the top ten hold approximately 3%. Germline CDR1 and CDR2: MDHEN and SYDVKM. This CDR3 region has 13 residues. Trimming stripped 7 bases from V and 2 bases from J, with 11 bases between. The sequence was collected from a woman aged 25 to 39 in good health and CMV-seropositive. What was sequenced was PBMCs. The chain uses TRBV28 and TRBJ1-2, with a possible D match to TRBD1 (6 bases). The CDR3 DNA sequence: TGTGCCAGCACCATCAGGGGAAACTATGGCTACACCTTC. Translated: CASTIRGNYGYTF.